This is a list of T cell receptor beta chains from one sample in a study of CD8 T cells in Susac syndrome. TCRdb passed the immunoSEQ multiplex PCR reads through MiXCR, listing each CDR3 protein once. The sample includes about 280,000 distinct CDR3 sequences, about 88% of them seen just once. The sample was CD8+ T cells from PBMCs. The receptors shown here come from a human donor with multiple sclerosis. The CDR3 runs from the conserved cysteine through the conserved F or W. Each record gives: J gene, V gene, clone size, D gene, CDR3 DNA, CDR3 protein. A D gene is named only where the DNA matches it firmly. Expanded clones get a size class; other rows say once, few or many, or leave the size out.

>TRBJ2-7|TRBV19|NA|TRBD2
TGTGCCAGTAGTATAGGAGCGGGAGTATCGTACGAGCAGTACTTC
CASSIGAGVSYEQYF
>TRBJ2-1|TRBV3-1|NA|TRBD2
TGTGCCAGCAGCCAAAGTCTAGCGGGAGGGCCTCACGATGAGCAGTTCTTC
CASSQSLAGGPHDEQFF
>TRBJ1-2|TRBV12-3/TRBV12-4|NA|NA
TGTGCCAGCAGCTACAGCCTCTATGGCTACACCTTC
CASSYSLYGYTF
>TRBJ2-4|TRBV27|NA|NA
TGTGCCAGCAGTTTATGGACCTCCCCGGGCAAAAACATTCAGTACTTC
CASSLWTSPGKNIQYF
>TRBJ2-3|TRBV10-1|NA|NA
TGCGCCAGCAGTGAGGTGGCTTCGTTTACCACAGATACGCAGTATTTT
CASSEVASFTTDTQYF
>TRBJ1-1|TRBV12-3/TRBV12-4|NA|NA
TGTGCCAGCAGTTTCCCGCGGGGGGGGAACACTGAAGCTTTCTTT
CASSFPRGGNTEAFF
>TRBJ1-2|TRBV27|NA|NA
TGTGCCAGCAGTTCCCGACAGCCCTCGAACTATGGCTACACCTTC
CASSSRQPSNYGYTF
>TRBJ2-7|TRBV7-9|once|TRBD1
TGTGCCAGCAGCTTAGGGGACGGGACAGGCCTCTCCTACGAGCAGTACTTC
CASSLGDGTGLSYEQYF
>TRBJ2-2|TRBV29-1|NA|NA
TGCAGCGTTGAAGATCGGGTCGGGACCGGGGAGCTGTTTTTT
CSVEDRVGTGELFF
>TRBJ2-1|TRBV6-2/TRBV6-3|NA|TRBD2
TGTGCCAGCAGTTTCCTAGCGGGAGGCCCAAGCGACGCCTACAATGAGCAGTTCTTC
CASSFLAGGPSDAYNEQFF
>TRBJ2-7|TRBV7-3|few|NA
TGTGCCAGCAGCGCGGGCGGAGAGCAGTACTTC
CASSAGGEQYF
>TRBJ1-6|TRBV29-1|once|NA
TGCAGCGTGGGGACGCTGCGAGGTAATTCACCCCTCCACTTT
CSVGTLRGNSPLHF